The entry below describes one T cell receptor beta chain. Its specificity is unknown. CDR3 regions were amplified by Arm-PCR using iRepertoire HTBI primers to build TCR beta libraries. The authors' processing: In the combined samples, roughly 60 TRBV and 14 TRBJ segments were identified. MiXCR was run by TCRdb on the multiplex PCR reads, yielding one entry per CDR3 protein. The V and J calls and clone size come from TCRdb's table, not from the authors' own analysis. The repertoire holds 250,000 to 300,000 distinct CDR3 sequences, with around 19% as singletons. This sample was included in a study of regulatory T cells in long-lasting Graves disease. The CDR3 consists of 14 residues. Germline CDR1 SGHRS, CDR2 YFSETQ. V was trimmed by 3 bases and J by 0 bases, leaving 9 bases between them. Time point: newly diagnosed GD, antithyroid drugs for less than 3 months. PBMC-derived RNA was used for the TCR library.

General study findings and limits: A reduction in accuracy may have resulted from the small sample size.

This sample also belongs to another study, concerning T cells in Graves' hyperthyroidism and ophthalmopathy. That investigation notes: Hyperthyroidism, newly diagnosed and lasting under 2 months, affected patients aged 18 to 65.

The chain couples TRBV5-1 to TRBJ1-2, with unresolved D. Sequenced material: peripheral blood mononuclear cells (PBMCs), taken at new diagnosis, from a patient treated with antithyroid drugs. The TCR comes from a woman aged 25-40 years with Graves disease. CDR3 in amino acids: CASSSEGSNYGYTF. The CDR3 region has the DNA TGCGCCAGCAGCTCGGAAGGGTCTAACTATGGCTACACCTTC.